This T cell receptor beta chain emerged from a study of blood T cell repertoires in COVID-19. This CDR3 has 16 amino acids. Trimming pared 0 bases from V and 5 bases from J, leaving 18 bases between. Germline CDR1 and CDR2: SGHRS and YFSETQ. Assay used: immunoSEQ multiplex PCR; TCRdb lists only in-frame clones, some missing. The table includes around 84,000 clones, about 82% detected once. The receptor comes from an elderly man with active or convalescent COVID-19. The J gene is TRBJ2-7, the V gene TRBV5-1; tentatively, D is TRBD2 (6 bases). The sequencing input was peripheral blood. The CDR3: CASSLDSGRGWDEQYV. In DNA, the CDR3 is TGCGCCAGCAGCTTGGATTCAGGTCGGGGGTGGGACGAGCAGTACGTC.